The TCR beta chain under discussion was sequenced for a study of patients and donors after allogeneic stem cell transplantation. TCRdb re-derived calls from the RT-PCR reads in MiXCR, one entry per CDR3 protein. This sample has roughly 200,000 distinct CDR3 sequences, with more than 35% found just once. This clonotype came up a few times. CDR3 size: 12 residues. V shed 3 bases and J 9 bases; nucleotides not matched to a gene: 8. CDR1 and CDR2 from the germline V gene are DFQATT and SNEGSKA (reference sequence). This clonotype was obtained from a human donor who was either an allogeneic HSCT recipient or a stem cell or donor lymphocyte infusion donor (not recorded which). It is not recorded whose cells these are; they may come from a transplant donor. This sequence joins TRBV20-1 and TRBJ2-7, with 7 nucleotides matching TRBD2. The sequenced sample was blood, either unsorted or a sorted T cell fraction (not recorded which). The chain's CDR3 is CSARDLGLGQYF. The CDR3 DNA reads TGCAGTGCTAGGGACCTTGGACTAGGGCAGTACTTC.